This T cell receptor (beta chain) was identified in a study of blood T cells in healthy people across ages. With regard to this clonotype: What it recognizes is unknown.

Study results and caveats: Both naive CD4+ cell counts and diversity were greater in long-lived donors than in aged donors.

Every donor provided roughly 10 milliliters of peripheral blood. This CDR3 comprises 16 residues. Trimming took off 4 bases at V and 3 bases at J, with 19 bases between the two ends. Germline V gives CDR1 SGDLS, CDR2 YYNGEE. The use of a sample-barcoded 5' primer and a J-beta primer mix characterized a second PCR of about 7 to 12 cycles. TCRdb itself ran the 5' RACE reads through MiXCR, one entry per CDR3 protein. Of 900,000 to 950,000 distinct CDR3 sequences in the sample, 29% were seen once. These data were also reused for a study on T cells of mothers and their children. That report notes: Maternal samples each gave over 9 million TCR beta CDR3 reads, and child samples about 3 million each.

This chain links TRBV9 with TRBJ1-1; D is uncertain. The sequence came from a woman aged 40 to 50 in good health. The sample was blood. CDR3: CASSPRRFREDTEAFF. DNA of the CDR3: TGTGCCAGCAGCCCCCGCAGATTCCGGGAGGACACTGAAGCTTTCTTT. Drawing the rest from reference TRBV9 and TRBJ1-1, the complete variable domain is DSGVTQTPKHLITATGQRVTLRCSPRSGDLSVYWYQQSLDQGLQFLIQYYNGEERAKGNILERFSAQQFPDLHSELNLSSLELGDSALYFCASSPRRFREDTEAFFGQGTRLTVV.